This T cell receptor (beta chain) was documented in a study of high-grade serous ovarian cancer treatment subgroups. General observations from the study: Bulk tumor TCR sequencing gave no spatial information. Different patients shared almost no repertoire; same-patient tumors shared about 0.11 to 0.79. The analyses considered CDR3 and ignored CDR1 and CDR2.

The CDR3 is 12 residues long. Germline CDR1 SGHTA, CDR2 FQGNSA. V was clipped by 5 bases and J by 12 bases; unmatched bases: 7. Tumor samples were taken before definitive surgery or chemotherapy. A remark on this clone: Its antigen is undetermined.

Profiled with immunoSEQ multiplex PCR; TCRdb holds only in-frame clones, not every one. This sample has about 1,700 clones, with more than 75% found just once. The chain recombines TRBV7-2 with TRBJ2-1, with 7 bases identical to TRBD2. This clonotype was sampled from a human donor with high-grade serous ovarian cancer. Sequencing was done on a sample of tumor tissue. DNA of the CDR3: TGTGCCAGCAGCATCACCGGGACTACGCAGTTCTTC. It yields the protein CASSITGTTQFF.